Below are 26 T cell receptor beta chains sequenced from a single sample in a study of T-cell memory formation after mild COVID-19. TCRdb reanalysed the 5' RACE reads using MiXCR and keeps one entry per CDR3 protein. The data show 130,000 to 150,000 distinct CDR3 sequences, about a fifth seen once. Sample: PBMCs or a T cell subset sorted from them (not recorded which). The receptor source for this set is an adult woman who had mild COVID-19 (a few samples of this study predate the infection). Cell type and time point are not known.

V usage is TRBV29-1 and J usage is TRBJ2-1; D is unresolved. Trimming shortened V by 1 base and J by 7 bases, and 14 bases separated the two germline ends. Germline V gives CDR1 SQVTM, CDR2 ANQGSEA. The CDR3 is 14 residues long. CDR3 sequence: CSVEAGAMRNEQFF. The CDR3 nucleotides read TGCAGCGTTGAAGCAGGAGCGATGCGGAATGAGCAGTTCTTC.

The chain employs TRBV6-5 and TRBJ2-5, with TRBD2 matching over 7 bases. Germline CDR1 MNHEY, CDR2 SVGAGI. The CDR3 covers 14 residues. V trimming: 2 bases; J trimming: 5 bases; junction bases outside the gene matches: 5. CDR3 loop: CASSYVGGPETQYF. The CDR3 nucleotides are TGTGCCAGCAGTTACGTGGGAGGGCCGGAGACCCAGTACTTC.

A few counts support this clonotype. V usage is TRBV20-1 and J usage is TRBJ2-5; weak D call: TRBD2 (6 bases). From germline, CDR1 is DFQATT and CDR2 SNEGSKA (reference sequence). The CDR3 length is 15 residues. Deletions cut 0 bases from V and 5 bases from J, with 16 bases between. CDR3 protein: CSARDVARGGETQYF. The CDR3 DNA reads TGCAGTGCTAGAGATGTAGCGCGTGGGGGGGAGACCCAGTACTTC.

V and J are TRBV5-6 and TRBJ1-2; a weak D match, TRBD1 (5 bases). CDR1 SGHDT and CDR2 YYEEEE come from the germline V gene. The CDR3 extends over 13 amino acids. The V end lost 0 bases, the J end lost 8 bases, and 11 bases lay between the germline ends. CDR3 region: CASSLGPGRGYTF. The DNA for the CDR3 is TGTGCCAGCAGCTTGGGGCCAGGGAGAGGCTACACCTTC.

The chain links TRBV7-9 to TRBJ1-5, with D uncertain. Germline lookup yields CDR1 SEHNR and CDR2 FQNEAQ (reference sequence). This CDR3 comprises 14 residues. V was pared by 7 bases and J by 0 bases, with 10 bases between. CDR3 sequence: CASKLGGSNQPQHF. For the CDR3, the DNA is TGTGCCAGCAAGCTCGGAGGTAGCAATCAGCCCCAGCATTTT.

The sample holds a few counts of this clonotype. J is TRBJ2-6 and V is TRBV28; D is uncertain. Germline CDR1 is MDHEN and CDR2 is SYDVKM. V was trimmed by 6 bases and J by 0 bases, leaving 9 bases between them. There are 15 residues in the CDR3. The CDR3 loop reads CASSPANSGANVLTF. The CDR3 coding sequence is TGTGCCAGCAGCCCGGCCAACTCTGGGGCCAACGTCCTGACTTTC.

The V gene is TRBV6-4, the J gene TRBJ2-1; D not certain. Germline CDR1 and CDR2: MRHNA and SNTAGT. The length of the CDR3 is 13 residues. V lost 0 bases and J lost 15, with 15 bases in between. The CDR3 DNA reads as TGTGCCAGCAGTGACTCGAATAAAGCTCTGCGGTTCTTC. Translated, it gives CASSDSNKALRFF.

This clonotype was seen ten or more times. The chain is built from TRBV9 and TRBJ1-4; TRBD1 aligns across 7 bases. Germline CDR1 is SGDLS and CDR2 is YYNGEE. V shed 4 bases, J shed 7 bases, and the junction held 13 bases outside the gene matches. CDR3 length: 16 amino acids. Written as DNA, the CDR3 is TGTGCCAGCAGCAAACAAACAGGGGACGTTGGTGAAAAACTGTTTTTT. This codes for CASSKQTGDVGEKLFF.

This clonotype was seen repeatedly, ten times or more. CDR3 sequence reads: CASSLSGGTSYEQYF. CDR3 nucleotides: TGTGCCAGCAGCTTAAGCGGGGGGACCTCCTACGAGCAGTACTTC. The chain carries TRBV7-2 and TRBJ2-7; 9 bases line up with TRBD2. In germline, CDR1 is SGHTA, CDR2 FQGNSA. The V gene end was trimmed by 2 bases and the J gene end by 0 bases; junction bases not matched to a gene: 2. The CDR3 is made up of 15 amino acids.

The chain joins TRBV7-8 to TRBJ1-5; D not resolved. Germline CDR1 SGHVS, CDR2 FQNEAQ. V was shortened by 5 bases and J by 9 bases, with 11 bases between the two germline ends. CDR3 length equals 12 residues. The CDR3 DNA sequence: TGTGCCAGCAGCACCTCACGGGGGCCCCAGCATTTT. As protein: CASSTSRGPQHF.

This clonotype was detected only a few times. The chain couples TRBV28 to TRBJ2-7; D possibly corresponds to TRBD2 (5 bases). Deletions cut 4 bases from V and 4 bases from J, with 11 bases between. CDR3 length equals 13 residues. CDR1 is MDHEN, CDR2 SYDVKM, per germline. The CDR3 sequence: CASSSGKGYEQYF. The CDR3 DNA sequence: TGTGCCAGCAGTTCCGGGAAGGGATACGAGCAGTACTTC.

The chain combines TRBV6-5 with TRBJ2-5, with TRBD2 identical over 9 bases. The CDR3 covers 16 residues. Germline loops: CDR1 MNHEY, CDR2 SVGAGI. Unmatched junction bases numbered 14, after V lost 5 bases and J lost 7 bases. The CDR3: CASSPLLAGGPGTQYF. CDR3 coding DNA: TGTGCCAGCAGTCCACTCCTCGCGGGGGGGCCAGGGACCCAGTACTTC.

This clonotype occurred a few times. The V and J genes are TRBV18 and TRBJ2-7; 7 positions match TRBD2. This CDR3 spans 15 amino acids. Germline V gene lookup returns CDR1 KGHSH and CDR2 LQKENI. V shed 0 bases and J 4 bases; nucleotides not matched to a gene: 6. CDR3 protein: CASSPPEGRGYEQYF. In DNA form, the CDR3 reads TGTGCCAGCTCACCACCGGAGGGGCGGGGGTACGAGCAGTACTTC.

The table lists this clonotype with a few counts. The CDR3 nucleotides read TGTGCCAGCAGTTCAGCAGGGACTGGGGCCAACGTCCTGACTTTC. It yields the protein CASSSAGTGANVLTF. The rearrangement links TRBV6-2 or TRBV6-3 to TRBJ2-6, with D possibly being TRBD1 (5 bases). Germline lookup yields CDR1 MNHEY and CDR2 SVGEGT. This CDR3 has 15 amino acids. The V end was cut by 4 bases, the J end by 2 bases, with 9 bases between.

This clonotype turned up a few times. A read error may produce the germline difference seen at one junction end. The V call is TRBV5-1, the J call TRBJ2-3; no definite D call. CDR3 size: 14 residues. Germline-derived CDR1 and CDR2 are SGHRS and YFSETQ. CDR3 bases: TGTGCCAGCAGCTTAGGATCCAGCACAGATACGCAGTATTTT. Translated: CASSLGSSTDTQYF.

This clonotype is a singleton in its sample. This chain joins TRBV18 and TRBJ1-2; TRBD1 might be the D (5 bases). CDR1 and CDR2 from the germline V gene are KGHSH and LQKENI. The CDR3 length is 16 residues. V lost 3 bases to trimming and J lost 0 bases, with 14 bases between them. The CDR3 sequence: CASSPTDSLTNYGYTF. The CDR3 DNA follows: TGTGCCAGCTCACCGACTGACAGCTTAACTAACTATGGCTACACCTTC.

This clonotype was seen only a few times. The chain carries TRBV12-3 or TRBV12-4 and TRBJ2-7, with 7 bases aligning to TRBD2. CDR3 size: 15 residues. V shed 6 bases and J 2 bases; nucleotides not matched to a gene: 10. CDR3 protein: CASSQGGGSAYEQYF. The CDR3 coding sequence is TGTGCCAGCAGCCAGGGCGGGGGTTCGGCCTACGAGCAGTACTTC.

This chain uses TRBV5-1 with TRBJ1-1; no definite D call. CDR1 and CDR2 from the germline V gene are SGHRS and YFSETQ. With 4 bases removed from V and 1 base from J, the gap between germline ends came to 11 bases. This CDR3 comprises 14 residues. The CDR3 sequence is CASSPLGSNTEAFF. In DNA form, the CDR3 reads TGCGCCAGCAGCCCCCTGGGATCGAACACTGAAGCTTTCTTT.

This clonotype came up many times. V is TRBV7-2 and J is TRBJ2-7; 8 bases are shared with TRBD1. Germline trimming cut 1 base from V and 3 bases from J; bases unmatched to any gene: 2. Germline values: CDR1 SGHTA, CDR2 FQGNSA. The CDR3 has 14 residues. The CDR3 loop is CASSLGTGSYEQYF. In nucleotides, the CDR3 is TGTGCCAGCAGCTTAGGGACAGGGAGCTACGAGCAGTACTTC.

The table lists this clonotype with a few counts. The chain joins TRBV6-1 to TRBJ1-6; D is ambiguous. Germline loops: CDR1 MNHNS, CDR2 SASEGT. The CDR3 length is 14 residues. V lost 1 base to trimming and J lost 4 bases, with 5 bases between them. The CDR3 DNA sequence: TGTGCCAGCAGTGAAGTGGGATATAATTCACCCCTCCACTTT. Amino acid sequence: CASSEVGYNSPLHF.

The chain has TRBV5-1 and TRBJ2-1; TRBD2 aligns across 8 bases. After removal of 0 bases from V and 5 bases from J, the junction contained 4 bases not matched to a gene. Germline lookup yields CDR1 SGHRS and CDR2 YFSETQ. The CDR3 covers 15 residues. In DNA, the CDR3 is TGCGCCAGCAGCTTGGCGGGAGGGATGGACAATGAGCAGTTCTTC. It specifies CASSLAGGMDNEQFF.

This chain uses TRBV20-1 with TRBJ2-1; no firm D call. The CDR3 has 12 amino acids. CDR1 is DFQATT, CDR2 SNEGSKA, per germline (reference sequence). V shed 0 bases and J shed 15 bases, with 15 bases lying between them. This CDR3 reads CSAREVGLARFF. CDR3 sequence (DNA): TGCAGTGCTAGAGAAGTCGGCCTCGCACGGTTCTTC.

This clonotype was observed a few times. The chain carries TRBV5-1 and TRBJ1-1; the D is unclear. The CDR3 consists of 15 residues. CDR1 is SGHRS and CDR2 is YFSETQ in the germline V gene. Trimming removed 0 bases from V and 3 bases from J, with 12 bases in between. CDR3 bases: TGCGCCAGCAGCTTGGCGGAGGGAACGTACACTGAAGCTTTCTTT. Protein: CASSLAEGTYTEAFF.

The rearrangement uses TRBV3-1 and TRBJ1-2; no reliable D call. The CDR3 loop spans 12 amino acids. Germline CDR1 and CDR2: LGHDT and YNNKEL (reference sequence). V lost 4 bases, J lost 5 bases, and 8 bases lay in between. As DNA, the CDR3 is TGTGCCAGCAGCCGGCAGGAGTATGGCTACACCTTC. Encoded protein: CASSRQEYGYTF. Variable domain in full (rest from reference TRBV3-1 and TRBJ1-2): DTAVSQTPKYLVTQMGNDKSIKCEQNLGHDTMYWYKQDSKKFLKIMFSYNNKELIINETVPNRFSPKSPDKAHLNLHINSLELGDSAVYFCASSRQEYGYTFGSGTRLTVV.

This clonotype has only a few counts. The V call is TRBV12-3 or TRBV12-4, the J call TRBJ1-2; 11 positions agree with TRBD1. The CDR3 has 15 residues. With V trimmed by 10 bases and J by 4 bases, 11 bases remained unmatched. CDR3 DNA: TGTGCCACCCGAAACCGGGACAGGGGGATCTATGGCTACACCTTC. This gives the protein CATRNRDRGIYGYTF.

The chain employs TRBV19 and TRBJ1-2, with 9 bases matching TRBD1. The CDR3 spans 15 residues. V lost 2 bases to trimming and J lost 8 bases; unmatched junction nucleotides: 9. Looked up from germline, CDR1 is LNHDA and CDR2 is SQIVND (reference sequence). CDR3 nucleotides: TGTGCCAGTAGTATATTCGGACAGGGGCACAAAGGCTACACCTTC. This translates into CASSIFGQGHKGYTF.